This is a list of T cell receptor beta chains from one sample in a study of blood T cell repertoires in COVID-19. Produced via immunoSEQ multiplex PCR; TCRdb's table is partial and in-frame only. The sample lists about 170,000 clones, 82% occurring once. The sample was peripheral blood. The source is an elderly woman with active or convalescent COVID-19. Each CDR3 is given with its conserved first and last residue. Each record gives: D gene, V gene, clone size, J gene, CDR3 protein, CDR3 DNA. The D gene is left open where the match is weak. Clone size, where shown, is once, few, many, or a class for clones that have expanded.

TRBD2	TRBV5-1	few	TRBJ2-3	CASSLWISGTGTDTQYF	TGCGCCAGCAGCTTGTGGATTAGCGGGACGGGCACAGATACGCAGTATTTT
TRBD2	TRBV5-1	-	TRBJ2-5	CASSLLGGGEETQYF	TGCGCCAGCAGCTTGCTGGGCGGGGGAGAAGAGACCCAGTACTTC
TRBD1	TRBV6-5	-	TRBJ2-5	CASRPTGATETQYF	TGTGCCAGCAGGCCGACAGGGGCTACGGAGACCCAGTACTTC
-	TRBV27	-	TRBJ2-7	CASSPAGHYEQYF	TGTGCCAGCAGTCCTGCAGGACATTACGAGCAGTACTTC
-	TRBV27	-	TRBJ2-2	CASSPQGRAGELFF	TGTGCCAGCAGTCCACAGGGTAGGGCCGGGGAGCTGTTTTTT
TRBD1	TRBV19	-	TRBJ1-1	CASSIWGQSEAFF	TGTGCCAGTAGTATCTGGGGACAGAGTGAAGCTTTCTTT
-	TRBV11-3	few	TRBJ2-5	CASSSWGEETQYF	TGTGCCAGCAGCTCTTGGGGAGAAGAGACCCAGTACTTC
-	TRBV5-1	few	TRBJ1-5	CASSLEDSRFQPQHF	TGCGCCAGCAGCTTGGAGGACAGCCGCTTCCAGCCCCAGCATTTT
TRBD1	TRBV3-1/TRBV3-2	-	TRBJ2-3	CASSPGQGMGTDTQYF	TGTGCCAGCAGCCCCGGACAGGGAATGGGCACAGATACGCAGTATTTT
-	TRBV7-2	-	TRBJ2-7	CASSFRDTGYEQYF	TGTGCCAGCAGCTTCCGGGACACCGGCTACGAGCAGTACTTC
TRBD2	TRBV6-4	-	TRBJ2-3	CASSDREGVDTQYF	TGTGCCAGCAGTGACCGGGAGGGCGTAGATACGCAGTATTTT
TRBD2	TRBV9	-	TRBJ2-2	CASSAGLDPAEGTGELFF	TGTGCCAGCAGCGCCGGACTAGACCCCGCCGAGGGCACCGGGGAGCTGTTTTTT
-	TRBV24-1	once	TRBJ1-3	CATSDGGRENTIYF	TGTGCCACCAGTGATGGGGGCCGTGAAAACACCATATATTTT
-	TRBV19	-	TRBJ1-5	CASSGHAGPGGKDQPQHF	TGTGCCAGTAGTGGGCACGCAGGGCCGGGGGGTAAAGATCAGCCCCAGCATTTT
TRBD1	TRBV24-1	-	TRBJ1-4	CATSDSRDSGEKLFF	TGTGCCACCAGTGACTCTCGGGACAGCGGTGAAAAACTGTTTTTT
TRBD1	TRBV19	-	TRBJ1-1	CASRPGQMNTEAFF	TGTGCCAGTAGGCCGGGACAGATGAACACTGAAGCTTTCTTT